This is a list of T cell receptor beta chains from one sample in a study of blood T cells in healthy people across ages. MiXCR, run by TCRdb on the 5' RACE reads, gives a single entry per CDR3 protein. The sample includes about 1.5 million distinct CDR3 sequences, 35% to 45% seen only once; the top ten take under 5%. The sequenced sample was blood. The receptor set was obtained from a woman between 18 and 30 years old in good health. Both conserved end residues are part of each CDR3. D genes are given only for firm matches. Clone size is shown for a subset of rows, as once, few, many or a class of expanded clone.

J: TRBJ1-2
V: TRBV20-1
size: NA
D: NA
CDR3: CSARDSGLNYGYTF
DNA: TGCAGTGCTAGAGATTCCGGACTAAACTATGGCTACACCTTC

J: TRBJ2-7
V: TRBV20-1
size: NA
D: NA
CDR3: CSARDTGSSYNEQYF
DNA: TGCAGTGCTAGAGATACAGGCAGCTCCTACAATGAGCAGTACTTC

J: TRBJ1-1
V: TRBV11-2
size: NA
D: NA
CDR3: CASTVGARAVNTEAFF
DNA: TGTGCCAGCACCGTAGGGGCGAGGGCGGTGAACACTGAAGCTTTCTTT

J: TRBJ2-3
V: TRBV29-1
size: NA
D: TRBD2
CDR3: CSVAPSGRGDTQYF
DNA: TGCAGCGTGGCCCCTAGCGGGAGGGGAGATACGCAGTATTTT

J: TRBJ1-6
V: TRBV20-1
size: few
D: NA
CDR3: CSARTGSNSPLHF
DNA: TGCAGTGCTAGGACAGGCTCTAATTCACCCCTCCACTTT

J: TRBJ2-3
V: TRBV28
size: few
D: NA
CDR3: CASTSWRSTDTQYF
DNA: TGTGCCAGCACCTCATGGAGGAGCACAGATACGCAGTATTTT

J: TRBJ1-2
V: TRBV21-1
size: NA
D: NA
CDR3: CASDAFGGRANYGYTF
DNA: TGTGCCAGCGATGCTTTCGGAGGACGAGCTAACTATGGCTACACCTTC

J: TRBJ2-3
V: TRBV27
size: few
D: NA
CDR3: CASAGDTQYF
DNA: TGTGCCAGCGCGGGAGATACGCAGTATTTT

J: TRBJ1-1
V: TRBV20-1
size: NA
D: NA
CDR3: CSARVRGELNTEAFF
DNA: TGCAGTGCTAGAGTCCGAGGGGAGTTGAACACTGAAGCTTTCTTT

J: TRBJ2-5
V: TRBV27
size: few
D: NA
CDR3: CASSLNPGAQETQYF
DNA: TGTGCCAGCAGTTTGAACCCTGGGGCCCAAGAGACCCAGTACTTC

J: TRBJ2-7
V: TRBV28
size: NA
D: TRBD2
CDR3: CASSLVGGPGYEQYF
DNA: TGTGCCAGCAGTTTGGTGGGAGGGCCTGGGTACGAGCAGTACTTC

J: TRBJ2-3
V: TRBV6-1
size: NA
D: TRBD2
CDR3: CASRLAGGRGTDTQYF
DNA: TGTGCCAGCAGACTAGCGGGGGGGCGAGGCACAGATACGCAGTATTTT

J: TRBJ2-7
V: TRBV29-1
size: NA
D: NA
CDR3: CSVEMDEQYF
DNA: TGCAGCGTTGAAATGGACGAGCAGTACTTC

J: TRBJ1-1
V: TRBV6-2/TRBV6-3
size: once
D: NA
CDR3: CASSYPVGGTEAFF
DNA: TGTGCCAGCAGTTACCCCGTGGGCGGCACTGAAGCTTTCTTT

J: TRBJ2-7
V: TRBV29-1
size: NA
D: NA
CDR3: CSVECYEQYF
DNA: TGCAGCGTTGAATGTTACGAGCAGTACTTC

J: TRBJ1-2
V: TRBV5-1
size: NA
D: NA
CDR3: CASSSWTEMNYGYTF
DNA: TGCGCCAGCAGCAGCTGGACAGAGATGAACTATGGCTACACCTTC

J: TRBJ2-1
V: TRBV7-2
size: NA
D: TRBD2
CDR3: CASSFRLADSNEQFF
DNA: TGTGCCAGCAGCTTTAGACTAGCGGATAGCAATGAGCAGTTCTTC

J: TRBJ2-7
V: TRBV12-3/TRBV12-4
size: NA
D: TRBD1
CDR3: CASSIRDSSYNEQYF
DNA: TGTGCCAGCAGTATCCGGGACAGCTCCTACAATGAGCAGTACTTC

J: TRBJ2-3
V: TRBV12-3/TRBV12-4
size: NA
D: NA
CDR3: CASSLRGYSTDTQYF
DNA: TGTGCCAGCAGTTTAAGAGGGTATAGCACAGATACGCAGTATTTT

J: TRBJ1-4
V: TRBV20-1
size: NA
D: NA
CDR3: CSARRQALNEKLFF
DNA: TGCAGTGCTCGCCGGCAGGCCCTTAATGAAAAACTGTTTTTT

J: TRBJ1-5
V: TRBV29-1
size: NA
D: NA
CDR3: CSALVPAAVEYF
DNA: TGCAGCGCACTCGTCCCCGCGGCGGTTGAGTATTTT

J: TRBJ2-1
V: TRBV6-6
size: NA
D: NA
CDR3: CASSYGVRPYNEQFF
DNA: TGTGCCAGCAGTTACGGGGTACGACCTTACAATGAGCAGTTCTTC

J: TRBJ2-1
V: TRBV3-1
size: few
D: NA
CDR3: CASSQEGAISYNEQFF
DNA: TGTGCCAGCAGCCAAGAAGGAGCGATATCCTACAATGAGCAGTTCTTC

J: TRBJ1-2
V: TRBV25-1
size: NA
D: NA
CDR3: CASSERGRDGYTF
DNA: TGTGCCAGCAGTGAACGAGGTCGAGATGGCTACACCTTC

J: TRBJ2-1
V: TRBV6-2/TRBV6-3
size: NA
D: TRBD1
CDR3: CASTAPGQGYNGQFF
DNA: TGTGCCAGCACCGCCCCGGGACAGGGCTATAATGGGCAGTTCTTC

J: TRBJ2-1
V: TRBV2
size: many
D: TRBD2
CDR3: CASSAPSGKGNEQFF
DNA: TGTGCCAGCTCGGCCCCTAGCGGGAAAGGTAATGAGCAGTTCTTC

J: TRBJ1-2
V: TRBV2
size: NA
D: TRBD1
CDR3: CASREGALYGYTF
DNA: TGTGCCAGCAGAGAGGGGGCTCTTTATGGCTACACCTTC

J: TRBJ2-6
V: TRBV3-1
size: NA
D: NA
CDR3: CASSQLRPGGFGANVLTF
DNA: TGTGCCAGCAGCCAACTTAGACCTGGCGGGTTCGGGGCCAACGTCCTGACTTTC

J: TRBJ2-1
V: TRBV29-1
size: once
D: NA
CDR3: CSVAGRTHYNEQFF
DNA: TGCAGCGTTGCAGGGCGGACCCATTACAATGAGCAGTTCTTC

J: TRBJ2-7
V: TRBV7-8
size: NA
D: NA
CDR3: CASNPSGSFPYEQYF
DNA: TGTGCCAGCAACCCCTCGGGGTCATTTCCCTACGAGCAGTACTTC

J: TRBJ2-3
V: TRBV5-1
size: once
D: NA
CDR3: CASSLVGLSSTDTQYF
DNA: TGCGCCAGCAGCTTGGTCGGCCTATCTAGCACAGATACGCAGTATTTT

J: TRBJ2-7
V: TRBV11-2
size: NA
D: NA
CDR3: CASSPTRRQVPEQYF
DNA: TGTGCCAGCAGCCCGACAAGGAGGCAGGTCCCCGAGCAGTACTTC

J: TRBJ1-2
V: TRBV29-1
size: NA
D: TRBD1
CDR3: CSVEVATGLGYTF
DNA: TGCAGCGTTGAAGTAGCGACAGGGCTAGGCTACACCTTC

J: TRBJ2-7
V: TRBV20-1
size: NA
D: TRBD1
CDR3: CSARARGTGVPYEQYF
DNA: TGCAGTGCTAGAGCCAGGGGGACAGGGGTCCCCTACGAGCAGTACTTC

J: TRBJ1-1
V: TRBV6-5
size: few
D: NA
CDR3: CASSYSGRHTEAFF
DNA: TGTGCCAGCAGTTACTCGGGCAGGCACACTGAAGCTTTCTTT

J: TRBJ1-2
V: TRBV7-9
size: NA
D: NA
CDR3: CASSATGLPYGYTF
DNA: TGTGCCAGCAGCGCCACAGGTTTACCCTATGGCTACACCTTC

J: TRBJ2-2
V: TRBV28
size: NA
D: TRBD2
CDR3: CASSLREREGTGELFF
DNA: TGTGCCAGCAGTCTGAGGGAGCGGGAGGGGACCGGGGAGCTGTTTTTT

J: TRBJ2-5
V: TRBV9
size: few
D: NA
CDR3: CASSAMGDQETQYF
DNA: TGTGCCAGCAGCGCAATGGGCGACCAAGAGACCCAGTACTTC

J: TRBJ1-1
V: TRBV29-1
size: once
D: TRBD1
CDR3: CSERQGRLNTEAFF
DNA: TGCAGCGAGCGACAGGGGCGTTTGAACACTGAAGCTTTCTTT

J: TRBJ1-5
V: TRBV6-2/TRBV6-3
size: NA
D: NA
CDR3: CASRRTEIGNQPQHF
DNA: TGTGCCAGCAGGCGCACAGAAATTGGCAATCAGCCCCAGCATTTT

J: TRBJ1-5
V: TRBV10-3
size: NA
D: NA
CDR3: CAISEAEDRRGYHQPQHF
DNA: TGTGCCATCAGTGAGGCGGAGGACCGCAGGGGATATCATCAGCCCCAGCATTTT

J: TRBJ1-5
V: TRBV6-6
size: NA
D: TRBD1
CDR3: CASRWDRGNQPQHF
DNA: TGTGCCAGCAGATGGGACAGAGGCAATCAGCCCCAGCATTTT

J: TRBJ2-1
V: TRBV9
size: NA
D: NA
CDR3: CASSPYPDEQFF
DNA: TGTGCCAGCAGCCCTTATCCCGATGAGCAGTTCTTC

J: TRBJ2-3
V: TRBV20-1
size: NA
D: NA
CDR3: CSARDAETDTQYF
DNA: TGCAGTGCTAGGGACGCCGAAACAGATACGCAGTATTTT

J: TRBJ1-4
V: TRBV29-1
size: few
D: NA
CDR3: CSARGFATTNEKLFF
DNA: TGCAGCGCGAGAGGGTTCGCCACAACTAATGAAAAACTGTTTTTT

J: TRBJ2-7
V: TRBV3-1
size: NA
D: NA
CDR3: CASSQEMDSSYNEQYF
DNA: TGTGCCAGCAGCCAAGAAATGGACAGTTCCTACAATGAGCAGTACTTC

J: TRBJ1-1
V: TRBV6-5
size: few
D: NA
CDR3: CASSYSSELEAFF
DNA: TGTGCCAGCAGTTACTCGTCGGAGCTTGAAGCTTTCTTT

J: TRBJ1-5
V: TRBV28
size: NA
D: TRBD1
CDR3: CASSMDRGGQPQHF
DNA: TGTGCCAGCAGTATGGACAGGGGTGGGCAGCCCCAGCATTTT

J: TRBJ2-2
V: TRBV19
size: few
D: TRBD1
CDR3: CASSMTDRVHTGELFF
DNA: TGTGCCAGTAGTATGACGGACAGGGTGCACACCGGGGAGCTGTTTTTT

J: TRBJ2-1
V: TRBV6-2/TRBV6-3
size: NA
D: NA
CDR3: CATKWGLYNEQFF
DNA: TGTGCCACTAAGTGGGGGCTCTACAATGAGCAGTTCTTC

J: TRBJ2-5
V: TRBV12-3/TRBV12-4
size: NA
D: TRBD1
CDR3: CASSDRAVETQYF
DNA: TGTGCCAGCAGCGACAGGGCTGTAGAGACCCAGTACTTC

J: TRBJ1-2
V: TRBV6-5
size: NA
D: NA
CDR3: CASSTLTGRARYGYTF
DNA: TGTGCCAGCAGTACACTGACCGGGAGAGCCCGCTATGGCTACACCTTC

J: TRBJ2-7
V: TRBV29-1
size: many
D: TRBD1
CDR3: CSVGRGQWYEQYF
DNA: TGCAGCGTTGGCAGGGGGCAGTGGTACGAGCAGTACTTC

J: TRBJ1-2
V: TRBV21-1
size: NA
D: NA
CDR3: CASSKIRDRGCYGYTF
DNA: TGTGCCAGCAGCAAGATACGGGACAGGGGGTGCTATGGCTACACCTTC

J: TRBJ1-6
V: TRBV4-2
size: NA
D: NA
CDR3: CASSQRQDNSPLHF
DNA: TGTGCCAGCAGCCAGCGACAGGATAATTCACCCCTCCACTTT

J: TRBJ2-1
V: TRBV6-5
size: few
D: NA
CDR3: CASRPPLTKRPEQFF
DNA: TGTGCCAGCAGGCCTCCGCTCACTAAGAGGCCTGAGCAGTTCTTC

J: TRBJ2-3
V: TRBV2
size: NA
D: TRBD2
CDR3: CASRRTSGSRTDTQYF
DNA: TGTGCCAGCAGAAGGACTAGCGGGAGTCGGACAGATACGCAGTATTTT

J: TRBJ2-1
V: TRBV5-1
size: few
D: NA
CDR3: CASSPRAGPYNEQFF
DNA: TGCGCCAGCAGCCCGAGGGCAGGGCCATACAATGAGCAGTTCTTC